This TCR beta chain was sequenced in a study of T cells in Graves' hyperthyroidism and ophthalmopathy. General study results and limits: Blood held most thyroid clonotypes expanded above 0.001 frequency. Model-based prediction identified ophthalmopathy a median about 7 months prior to its onset.

Researchers took RNA transcripts and amplified the TCR beta CDR3 regions from them. A first-round RT-PCR of the TCR CDR3 used the HTBI primer set. From the multiplex PCR reads, TCRdb called clonotypes with MiXCR, one entry per CDR3 protein. This table holds approximately 630,000 distinct CDR3 sequences, about 16% found once. This clonotype occurred a few times. What it recognizes is unknown. The junction does not match germline at one end; this may be a read error. Graves' hyperthyroidism qualified as stable when ophthalmopathy did not progress within 18 months. Around 10 ml of fresh peripheral blood supplied the PBMCs. The germline CDR1 and CDR2 sequences are SSHAT and FNYEAQ (reference sequence). The CDR3 totals 14 residues.

This clonotype was obtained from a woman under 40 with Graves' hyperthyroidism. Sequenced: blood. The chain links TRBV7-7 to TRBJ2-5; D unclear. For the CDR3, the DNA is TGTGCTAGCAGCTTAGCAGGCTCGTCAGAGACCCAGTACTTC. It yields the protein CASSLAGSSETQYF.